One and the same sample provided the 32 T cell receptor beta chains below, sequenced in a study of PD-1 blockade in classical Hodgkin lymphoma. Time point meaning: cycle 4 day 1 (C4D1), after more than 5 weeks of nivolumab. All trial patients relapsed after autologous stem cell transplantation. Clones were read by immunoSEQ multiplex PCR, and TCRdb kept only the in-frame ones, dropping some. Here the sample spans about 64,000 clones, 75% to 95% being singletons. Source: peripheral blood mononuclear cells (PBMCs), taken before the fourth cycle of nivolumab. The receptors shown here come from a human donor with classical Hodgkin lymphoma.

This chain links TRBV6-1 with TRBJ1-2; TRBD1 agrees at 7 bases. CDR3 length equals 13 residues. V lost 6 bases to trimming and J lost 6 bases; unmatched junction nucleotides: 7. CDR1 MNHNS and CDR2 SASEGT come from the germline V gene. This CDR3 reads CASRDRWNDGYTF. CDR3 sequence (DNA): TGTGCCAGCAGGGACAGGTGGAACGATGGCTACACCTTC.

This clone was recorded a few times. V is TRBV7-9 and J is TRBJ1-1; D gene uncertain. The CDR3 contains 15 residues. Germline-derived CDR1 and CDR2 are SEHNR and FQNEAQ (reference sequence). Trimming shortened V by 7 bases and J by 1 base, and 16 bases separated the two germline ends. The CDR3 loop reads CASTVRPFSNTEAFF. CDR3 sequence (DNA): TGTGCCAGCACCGTGCGCCCCTTTTCGAACACTGAAGCTTTCTTT. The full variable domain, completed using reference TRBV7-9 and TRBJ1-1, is DTGVSQNPRHKITKRGQNVTFRCDPISEHNRLYWYRQTLGQGPEFLTYFQNEAQLEKSRLLSDRFSAERPKGSFSTLEIQRTEQGDSAMYLCASTVRPFSNTEAFFGQGTRLTVV.

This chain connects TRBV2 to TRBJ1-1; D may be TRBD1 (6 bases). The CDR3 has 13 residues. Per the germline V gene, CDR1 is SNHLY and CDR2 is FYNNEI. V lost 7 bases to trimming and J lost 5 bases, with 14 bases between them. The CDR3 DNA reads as TGTGCCAGCAAGAGCAGGGGAGATACTGAAGCTTTCTTT. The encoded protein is CASKSRGDTEAFF. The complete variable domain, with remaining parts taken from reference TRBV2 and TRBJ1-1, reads EPEVTQTPSHQVTQMGQEVILRCVPISNHLYFYWYRQILGQKVEFLVSFYNNEISEKSEIFDDQFSVERPDGSNFTLKIRSTKLEDSAMYFCASKSRGDTEAFFGQGTRLTVV.

CDR3 DNA sequence: TGTGCCAGTAGTATTCTGACAGGGCCTGGCTACACCTTC. Its protein product is CASSILTGPGYTF. V usage is TRBV19 and J usage is TRBJ1-2; the match to TRBD1 covers 7 bases. Per germline, CDR1 LNHDA and CDR2 SQIVND (reference sequence). V lost 3 bases and J lost 7; bases outside the gene matches: 5. There are 13 residues in the CDR3. Complete variable domain (other parts from reference TRBV19 and TRBJ1-2): DGGITQSPKYLFRKEGQNVTLSCEQNLNHDAMYWYRQDPGQGLRLIYYSQIVNDFQKGDIAEGYSVSREKKESFPLTVTSAQKNPTAFYLCASSILTGPGYTFGSGTRLTVV.

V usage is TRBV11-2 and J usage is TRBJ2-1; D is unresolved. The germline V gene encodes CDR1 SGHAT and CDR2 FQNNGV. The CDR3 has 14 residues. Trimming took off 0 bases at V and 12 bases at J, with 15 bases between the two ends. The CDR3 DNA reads TGTGCCAGCAGCTTAGATTTAACCCCCACCGGGCAGTTCTTC. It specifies CASSLDLTPTGQFF.

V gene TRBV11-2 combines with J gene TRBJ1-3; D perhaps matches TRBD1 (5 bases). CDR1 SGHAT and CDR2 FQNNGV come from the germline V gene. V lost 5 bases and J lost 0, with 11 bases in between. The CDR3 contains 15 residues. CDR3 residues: CASSRLRGSGNTIYF. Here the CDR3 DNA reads TGTGCCAGCAGCCGACTAAGGGGCTCTGGAAACACCATATATTTT.

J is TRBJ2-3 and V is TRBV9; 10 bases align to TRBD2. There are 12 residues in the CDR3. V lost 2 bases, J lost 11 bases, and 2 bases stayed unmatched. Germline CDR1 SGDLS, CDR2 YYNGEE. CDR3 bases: TGTGCCAGCAGCGTCAGCGGGGGGGAGCAGTATTTT. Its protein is CASSVSGGEQYF.

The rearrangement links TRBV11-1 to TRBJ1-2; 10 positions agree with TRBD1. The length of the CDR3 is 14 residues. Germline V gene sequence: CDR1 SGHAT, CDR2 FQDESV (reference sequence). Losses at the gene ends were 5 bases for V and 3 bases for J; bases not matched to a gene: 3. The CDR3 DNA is TGTGCCAGCAGCCCCGGACAGGGGGACTATGGCTACACCTTC. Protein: CASSPGQGDYGYTF.

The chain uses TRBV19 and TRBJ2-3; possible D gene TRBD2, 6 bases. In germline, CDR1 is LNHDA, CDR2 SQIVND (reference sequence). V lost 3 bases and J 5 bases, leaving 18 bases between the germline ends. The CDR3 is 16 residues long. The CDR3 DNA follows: TGTGCCAGTAGTATTCGCCCGGGGAGGCTGGGAGATACGCAGTATTTT. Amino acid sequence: CASSIRPGRLGDTQYF.

Here the CDR3 DNA reads TGTGCCTGGAGTGTAGACGGGACAGGGCTAGGCTACACCTTC. Translating it yields CAWSVDGTGLGYTF. The gene calls are TRBV30 and TRBJ1-2; 9 bases match TRBD1. From germline, CDR1 is GTSNPN and CDR2 SVGIG (reference sequence). The CDR3 covers 14 residues. V shed 0 bases and J 8 bases; nucleotides not matched to a gene: 7.

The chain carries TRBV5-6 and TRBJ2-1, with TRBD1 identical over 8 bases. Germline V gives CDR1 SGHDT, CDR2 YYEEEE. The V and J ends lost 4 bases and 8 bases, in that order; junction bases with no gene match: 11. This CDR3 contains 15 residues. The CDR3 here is CASSLTRTGFYEQFF. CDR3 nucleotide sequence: TGTGCCAGCAGCCTGACTCGGACAGGGTTCTATGAGCAGTTCTTC. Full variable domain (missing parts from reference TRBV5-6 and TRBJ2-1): DAGVTQSPTHLIKTRGQQVTLRCSPKSGHDTVSWYQQALGQGPQFIFQYYEEEERQRGNFPDRFSGHQFPNYSSELNVNALLLGDSALYLCASSLTRTGFYEQFFGPGTRLTVL.

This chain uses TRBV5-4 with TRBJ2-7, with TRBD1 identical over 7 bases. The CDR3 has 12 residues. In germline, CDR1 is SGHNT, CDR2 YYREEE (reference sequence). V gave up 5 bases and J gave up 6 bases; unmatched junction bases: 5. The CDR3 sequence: CASRGGQGEQYF. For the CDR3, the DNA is TGTGCCAGCAGAGGGGGCCAGGGCGAGCAGTACTTC.

The CDR3 DNA reads as TGTGCCAGCAGCTCAGGTTCCGAGCAGTACTTC. It translates to CASSSGSEQYF. V and J are TRBV11-2 and TRBJ2-7; no clear D. CDR3 length: 11 residues. V lost 4 bases, J lost 6 bases, and 7 bases lay in between. Germline CDR1 is SGHAT and CDR2 is FQNNGV.

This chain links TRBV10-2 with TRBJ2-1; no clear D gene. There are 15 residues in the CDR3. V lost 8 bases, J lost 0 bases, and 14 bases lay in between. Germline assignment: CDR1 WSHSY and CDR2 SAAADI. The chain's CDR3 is CASCPDGPSYNEQFF. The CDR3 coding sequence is TGCGCCAGCTGTCCCGACGGCCCCTCCTACAATGAGCAGTTCTTC.

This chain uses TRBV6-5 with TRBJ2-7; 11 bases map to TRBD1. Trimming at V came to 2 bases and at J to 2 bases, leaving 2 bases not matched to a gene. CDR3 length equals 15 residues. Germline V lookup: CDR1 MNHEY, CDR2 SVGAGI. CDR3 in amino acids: CASSYGTGGTYEQYF. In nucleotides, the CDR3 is TGTGCCAGCAGTTACGGGACAGGGGGAACCTACGAGCAGTACTTC.

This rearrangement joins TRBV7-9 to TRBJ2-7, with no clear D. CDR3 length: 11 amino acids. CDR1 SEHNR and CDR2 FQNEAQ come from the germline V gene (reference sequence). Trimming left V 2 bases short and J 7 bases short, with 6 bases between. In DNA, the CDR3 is TGTGCCAGCAGCTTATTATCGGAGCAGTACTTC. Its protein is CASSLLSEQYF.

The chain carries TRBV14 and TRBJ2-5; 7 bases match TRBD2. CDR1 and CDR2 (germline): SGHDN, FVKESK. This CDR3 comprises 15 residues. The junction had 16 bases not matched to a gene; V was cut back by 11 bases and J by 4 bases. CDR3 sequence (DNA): TGTGCCTCATCCCGGGTCAGCGGGGAAGCAGAGACCCAGTACTTC. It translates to CASSRVSGEAETQYF.

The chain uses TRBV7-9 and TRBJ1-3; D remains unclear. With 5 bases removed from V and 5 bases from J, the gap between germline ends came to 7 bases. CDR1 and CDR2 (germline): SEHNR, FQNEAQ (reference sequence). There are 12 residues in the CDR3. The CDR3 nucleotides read TGTGCCAGCAGCGGCATTAGAAACACCATATATTTT. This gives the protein CASSGIRNTIYF. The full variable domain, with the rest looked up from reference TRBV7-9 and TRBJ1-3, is DTGVSQNPRHKITKRGQNVTFRCDPISEHNRLYWYRQTLGQGPEFLTYFQNEAQLEKSRLLSDRFSAERPKGSFSTLEIQRTEQGDSAMYLCASSGIRNTIYFGEGSWLTVV.

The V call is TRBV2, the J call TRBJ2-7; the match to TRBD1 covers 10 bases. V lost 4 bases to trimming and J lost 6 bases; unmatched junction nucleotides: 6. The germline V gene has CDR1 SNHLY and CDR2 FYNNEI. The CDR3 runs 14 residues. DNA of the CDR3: TGTGCCAGCAGTGTCCGGGACAGGGGCATCGAGCAGTACTTC. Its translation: CASSVRDRGIEQYF.

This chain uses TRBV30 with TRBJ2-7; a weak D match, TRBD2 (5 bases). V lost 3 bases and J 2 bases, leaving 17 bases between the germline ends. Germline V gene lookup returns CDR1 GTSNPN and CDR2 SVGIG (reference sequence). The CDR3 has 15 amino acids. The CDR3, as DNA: TGTGCCTGGAGCCCCGGGGTACTCCAACCCTACGAGCAGTACTTC. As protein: CAWSPGVLQPYEQYF.

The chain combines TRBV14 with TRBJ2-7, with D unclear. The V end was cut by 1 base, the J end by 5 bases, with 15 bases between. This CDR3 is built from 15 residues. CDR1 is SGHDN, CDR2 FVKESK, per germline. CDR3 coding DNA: TGTGCCAGCAGCCAAGTAGGTGGGGTTTTCAACGAGCAGTACTTC. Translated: CASSQVGGVFNEQYF.

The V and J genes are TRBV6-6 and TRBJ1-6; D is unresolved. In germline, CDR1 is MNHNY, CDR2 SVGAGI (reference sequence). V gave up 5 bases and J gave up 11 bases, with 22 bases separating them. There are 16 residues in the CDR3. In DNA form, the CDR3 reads TGTGCCAGCAGTCCAGCAGGAGATGTTCGGCGGGCACCCCTCCACTTT. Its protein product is CASSPAGDVRRAPLHF.

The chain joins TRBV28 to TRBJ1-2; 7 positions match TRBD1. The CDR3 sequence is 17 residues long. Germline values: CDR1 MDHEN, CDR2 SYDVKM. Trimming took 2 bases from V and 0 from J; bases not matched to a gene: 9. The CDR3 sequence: CASSLGQGGKANYGYTF. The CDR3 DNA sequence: TGTGCCAGCAGTTTAGGGCAGGGGGGGAAAGCTAACTATGGCTACACCTTC.

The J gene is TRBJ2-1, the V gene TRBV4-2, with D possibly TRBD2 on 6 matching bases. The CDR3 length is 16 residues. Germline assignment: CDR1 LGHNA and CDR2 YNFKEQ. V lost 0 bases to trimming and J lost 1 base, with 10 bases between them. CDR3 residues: CASSQDGGTSYNEQFF. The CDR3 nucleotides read TGTGCCAGCAGCCAAGACGGGGGAACATCCTACAATGAGCAGTTCTTC.

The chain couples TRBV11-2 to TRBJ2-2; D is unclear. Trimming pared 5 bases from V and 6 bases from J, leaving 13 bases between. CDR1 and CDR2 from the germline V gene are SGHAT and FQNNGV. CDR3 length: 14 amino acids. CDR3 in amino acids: CASSPPWQPGELFF. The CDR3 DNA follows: TGTGCCAGCAGCCCACCGTGGCAGCCCGGGGAGCTGTTTTTT.

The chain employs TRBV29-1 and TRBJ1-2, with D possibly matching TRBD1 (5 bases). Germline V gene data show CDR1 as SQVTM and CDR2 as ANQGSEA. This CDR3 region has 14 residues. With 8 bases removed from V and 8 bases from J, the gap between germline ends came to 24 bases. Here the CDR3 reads CSTLEQQTDGGYTF. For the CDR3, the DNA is TGCAGCACCCTAGAGCAGCAGACAGACGGCGGCTACACCTTC.

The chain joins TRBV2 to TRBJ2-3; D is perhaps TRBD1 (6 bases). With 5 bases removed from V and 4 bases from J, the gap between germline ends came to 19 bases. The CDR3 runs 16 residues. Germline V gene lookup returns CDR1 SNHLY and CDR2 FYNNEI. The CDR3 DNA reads TGTGCCAGCAGTCAAAACAGGGCAAGTAATTCAGATACGCAGTATTTT. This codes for CASSQNRASNSDTQYF.

In nucleotides, the CDR3 is TGTGCCAGCAGTCCGACAGGTTACGAGCAGTACTTC. Translating it yields CASSPTGYEQYF. The rearrangement joins TRBV5-5 to TRBJ2-7; a possible D gene is TRBD1 (6 bases). This CDR3 region has 12 residues. Between the trimmed V and J ends, which lost 5 bases and 4 bases, there was a span of 10 bases. The germline V gene has CDR1 SGHKS and CDR2 YYEKEE (reference sequence).

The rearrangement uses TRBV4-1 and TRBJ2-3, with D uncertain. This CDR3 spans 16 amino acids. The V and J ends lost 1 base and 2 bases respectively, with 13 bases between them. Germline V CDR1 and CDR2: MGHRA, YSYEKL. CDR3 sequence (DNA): TGCGCCAGCAGCCAAGCCCTCCTAGACTCCACAGATACGCAGTATTTT. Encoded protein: CASSQALLDSTDTQYF.

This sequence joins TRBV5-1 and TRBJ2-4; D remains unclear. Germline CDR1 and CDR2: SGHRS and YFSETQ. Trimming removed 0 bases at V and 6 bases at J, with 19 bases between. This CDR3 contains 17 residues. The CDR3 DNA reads TGCGCCAGCAGCTTGGGTGTCTCAGCTCTCCGCGGAAACATTCAGTACTTC. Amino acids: CASSLGVSALRGNIQYF.

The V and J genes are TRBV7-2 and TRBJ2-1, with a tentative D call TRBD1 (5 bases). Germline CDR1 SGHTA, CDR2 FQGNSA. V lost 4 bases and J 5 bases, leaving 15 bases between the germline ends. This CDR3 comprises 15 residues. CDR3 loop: CASSSVSRVDNEQFF. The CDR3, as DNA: TGTGCCAGCAGCTCAGTTTCCAGGGTGGACAATGAGCAGTTCTTC.

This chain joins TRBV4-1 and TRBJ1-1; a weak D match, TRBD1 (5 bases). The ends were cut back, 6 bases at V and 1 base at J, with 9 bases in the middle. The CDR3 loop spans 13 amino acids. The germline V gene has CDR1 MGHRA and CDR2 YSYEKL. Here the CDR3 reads CASRRGGNTEAFF. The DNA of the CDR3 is TGCGCCAGCAGACGGGGGGGGAACACTGAAGCTTTCTTT.